This T cell receptor beta chain was captured by sequencing in a study of regulatory T cells in long-lasting Graves disease. Regarding time point: newly diagnosed GD, antithyroid drugs for less than 3 months. Researchers made the TCR library from RNA that was extracted from PBMCs. Findings and limits, study-wide: TRBV28, TRBJ1-2 and TRBJ2-5 were favored in persistent disease. It is possible that accuracy was reduced by the small size of the sample.

This clonotype has just a few counts. Its antigen remains unidentified. The V end lost 2 bases, the J end lost 4 bases, and 19 bases lay between the germline ends. The CDR3 is made up of 17 amino acids. Germline V lookup: CDR1 SGHRS, CDR2 YFSETQ. For TCR beta, libraries came from iRepertoire HTBI primers and Arm-PCR of CDR3 regions. TCRdb reprocessed the multiplex PCR reads with MiXCR, giving one entry per CDR3 protein. The sample yields about 620,000 distinct CDR3 sequences, 15% to 20% seen once. This sample also belongs to another study, concerning T cells in Graves' hyperthyroidism and ophthalmopathy. That source notes: Orbital computed tomography and thyroid ultrasound, together with serum TRAb and thyroxine and clinical symptoms, were used for diagnoses. HTBI primers were used for first-round RT-PCR of the TCR CDR3.

The source is a woman aged 25 to 45 with Graves disease. This specimen consisted of peripheral blood mononuclear cells (PBMCs), obtained at new diagnosis, from a patient treated with antithyroid drugs. The chain carries TRBV5-1 and TRBJ2-1; TRBD1 or TRBD2 may be the D gene (6 bases each). The CDR3 spells CASSFQAPGGTYNEQFF. DNA for the CDR3: TGCGCCAGCAGCTTTCAGGCCCCTGGCGGGACATACAATGAGCAGTTCTTC. The complete variable domain, with remaining parts taken from reference TRBV5-1 and TRBJ2-1, reads KAGVTQTPRYLIKTRGQQVTLSCSPISGHRSVSWYQQTPGQGLQFLFEYFSETQRNKGNFPGRFSGRQFSNSRSEMNVSTLELGDSALYLCASSFQAPGGTYNEQFFGPGTRLTVL.